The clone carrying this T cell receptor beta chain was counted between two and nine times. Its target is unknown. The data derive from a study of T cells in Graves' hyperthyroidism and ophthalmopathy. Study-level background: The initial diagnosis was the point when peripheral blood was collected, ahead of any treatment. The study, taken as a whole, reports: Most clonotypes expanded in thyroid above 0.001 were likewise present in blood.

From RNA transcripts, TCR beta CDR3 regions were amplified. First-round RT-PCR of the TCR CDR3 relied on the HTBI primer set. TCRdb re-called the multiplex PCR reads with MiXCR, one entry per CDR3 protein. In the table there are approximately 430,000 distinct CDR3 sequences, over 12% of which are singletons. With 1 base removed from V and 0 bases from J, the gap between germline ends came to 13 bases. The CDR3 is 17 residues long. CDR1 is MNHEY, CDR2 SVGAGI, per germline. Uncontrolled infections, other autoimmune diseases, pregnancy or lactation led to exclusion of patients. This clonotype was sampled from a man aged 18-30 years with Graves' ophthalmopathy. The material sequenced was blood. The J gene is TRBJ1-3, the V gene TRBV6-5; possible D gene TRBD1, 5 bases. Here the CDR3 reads CASSYYRQMSSGNTIYF. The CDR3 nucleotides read TGTGCCAGCAGTTACTACCGACAGATGAGCTCTGGAAACACCATATATTTT.